The clone carrying this T cell receptor beta chain was detected a few times. Its antigen is not identified. Since one of the bases is ambiguous or unread, X appears in place of its residue. The data stem from a study of T cells in localized non-small cell lung cancer. Overall study findings and caveats: One tumor region alone was sequenced, and heterogeneity therefore remains possible.

Clones were read by immunoSEQ multiplex PCR, and TCRdb kept only the in-frame ones, dropping some. Of approximately 2,500 clones in the sample, 33% were seen once. The germline V gene has CDR1 SGHNT and CDR2 YENEEA. Trimming shortened V by 4 bases and J by 5 bases, and 17 bases separated the two germline ends. The CDR3 is 15 amino acids. The V gene is TRBV11-3, the J gene TRBJ1-2; D is unresolved. The sequences come from lung tumor tissue, collected before any cancer treatment. This TCR was recovered from a man aged 35 to 70 with stage I lung adenocarcinoma. The DNA for the CDR3 is TGTGCCAGCAGCTCGGAGCCACMGGTTCGTTATGGCTACACCTTC. Its translation is CASSSEPXVRYGYTF.